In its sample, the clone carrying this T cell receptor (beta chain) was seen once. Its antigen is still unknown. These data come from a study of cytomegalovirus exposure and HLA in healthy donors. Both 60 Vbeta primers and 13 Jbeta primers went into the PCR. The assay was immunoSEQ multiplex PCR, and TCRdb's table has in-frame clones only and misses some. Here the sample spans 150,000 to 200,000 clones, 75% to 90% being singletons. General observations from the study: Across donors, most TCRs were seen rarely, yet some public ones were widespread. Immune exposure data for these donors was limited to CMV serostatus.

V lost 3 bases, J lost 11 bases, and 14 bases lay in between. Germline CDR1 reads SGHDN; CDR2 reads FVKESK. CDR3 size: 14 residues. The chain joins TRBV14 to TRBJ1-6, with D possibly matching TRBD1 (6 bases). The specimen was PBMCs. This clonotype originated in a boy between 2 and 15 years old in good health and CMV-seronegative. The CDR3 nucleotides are TGTGCCAGCAGCCACGGGACAAGCGGGGCACCCCTCCACTTT. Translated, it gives CASSHGTSGAPLHF.